Below, 31 T cell receptor beta chains from the same sample are listed, as sequenced in a study of cytomegalovirus exposure and HLA in healthy donors. The primer mix had 60 Vbeta and 13 Jbeta primers. Method: immunoSEQ multiplex PCR; TCRdb's copy keeps in-frame clones and lacks some. The sample holds tens of thousands of clones. The sample consisted of PBMCs. All receptors come from a man in his forties in good health and CMV-seronegative.

The chain links TRBV7-8 to TRBJ1-2; 12 nucleotides line up with TRBD1. V lost 3 bases and J lost 2; bases outside the gene matches: 1. This CDR3 has 15 residues. Germline V lookup: CDR1 SGHVS, CDR2 FQNEAQ. The CDR3 loop is CASSFGTGGNYGYTF. The CDR3 nucleotides read TGTGCCAGCAGCTTCGGGACAGGGGGCAACTATGGCTACACCTTC. Full variable domain (outside the CDR3, taken from reference TRBV7-8 and TRBJ1-2): GAGVSQSPRYKVAKRGQDVALRCDPISGHVSLFWYQQALGQGPEFLTYFQNEAQLDKSGLPSDRFFAERPEGSVSTLKIQRTQQEDSAVYLCASSFGTGGNYGYTFGSGTRLTVV.

V is TRBV5-1 and J is TRBJ1-1, with 7 bases lining up with TRBD1. The CDR3 consists of 15 residues. J lost 1 base, V lost 2 bases, and 5 bases had no gene match. From germline, CDR1 is SGHRS and CDR2 YFSETQ. For the CDR3, the DNA is TGCGCCAGCAGCTTTCCGGGACAGAGGAACACTGAAGCTTTCTTT. Residues: CASSFPGQRNTEAFF.

The rearrangement uses TRBV5-8 and TRBJ1-6, with TRBD1 as a possible D gene (5 bases). Trimming removed 0 bases from V and 7 bases from J, with 11 bases in between. The length of the CDR3 is 15 residues. Germline CDR1 and CDR2: SGHTS and YDEGEE. CDR3 amino acids: CASSLGQGGNSPLHF. In nucleotides, the CDR3 is TGTGCCAGCAGCTTGGGGCAGGGAGGCAATTCACCCCTCCACTTT.

This CDR3 is CASSRLGPGKTSGANVLTF. The CDR3, as DNA: TGTGCCAGCTCACGATTGGGTCCAGGGAAGACCTCTGGGGCCAACGTCCTGACTTTC. The chain is built from TRBV18 and TRBJ2-6; maybe TRBD1 (5 bases). The ends were cut back, 4 bases at V and 0 bases at J, with 19 bases in the middle. Per germline, CDR1 KGHSH and CDR2 LQKENI. The CDR3 spans 19 residues.

The chain is built from TRBV5-1 and TRBJ2-3, with D maybe TRBD2 (6 bases). V dropped 4 bases and J dropped 8 bases, with 17 bases sitting between them. The CDR3 consists of 14 residues. In germline, CDR1 is SGHRS, CDR2 YFSETQ. CDR3 sequence: CASSPSRGSVTQYF. DNA of the CDR3: TGCGCCAGCAGCCCCTCCCGGGGGTCGGTTACGCAGTATTTT. Looking up the rest from reference TRBV5-1 and TRBJ2-3 gives the full variable domain: KAGVTQTPRYLIKTRGQQVTLSCSPISGHRSVSWYQQTPGQGLQFLFEYFSETQRNKGNFPGRFSGRQFSNSRSEMNVSTLELGDSALYLCASSPSRGSVTQYFGPGTRLTVL.

The chain is built from TRBV6-1 and TRBJ2-1, with D possibly being TRBD1 (6 bases). Trimming cost V 2 bases and J 9 bases, with 26 bases left between them. This CDR3 spans 18 amino acids. Looked up from germline, CDR1 is MNHNS and CDR2 is SASEGT. CDR3 bases: TGTGCCAGCAGTGAAAAGGGGGAGAGAACTCTCCGGCATACTGAGCAGTTCTTC. This translates into CASSEKGERTLRHTEQFF.

This chain connects TRBV7-9 to TRBJ2-7; 10 positions agree with TRBD1. The CDR3 is 16 amino acids. Trimming cost V 5 bases and J 3 bases; bases outside gene matches: 10. Germline values: CDR1 SEHNR, CDR2 FQNEAQ (reference sequence). The CDR3 sequence is CASSNLGTGELYEQYF. Here the CDR3 DNA reads TGTGCCAGCAGCAATTTGGGGACAGGGGAGCTCTACGAGCAGTACTTC.

The chain combines TRBV6-6 with TRBJ1-5; no firm D call. Germline V gives CDR1 MNHNY, CDR2 SVGAGI (reference sequence). The V gene lost 2 bases and the J gene lost 4 bases, with 9 bases spanning the gap. The CDR3 sequence is 14 residues long. CDR3 DNA sequence: TGTGCCAGCAGTTACGCGCGAGGGAATCAGCCCCAGCATTTT. It is translated as CASSYARGNQPQHF.

CDR3 coding DNA: TGCGCCAGCAGCTCGGGACAGGGCACCTACGAGCAGTACTTC. Its protein product is CASSSGQGTYEQYF. V is TRBV5-1 and J is TRBJ2-7; 9 bases fit TRBD1. The CDR3 runs to 14 residues. V trimming: 3 bases; J trimming: 2 bases; junction bases outside the gene matches: 3. The germline gives CDR1 SGHRS, CDR2 YFSETQ.

This chain joins TRBV2 and TRBJ1-5, with a tentative D call TRBD1 (6 bases). Trimming took off 7 bases at V and 3 bases at J, with 10 bases between the two ends. Germline lookup yields CDR1 SNHLY and CDR2 FYNNEI. The CDR3 runs to 13 residues. Here the CDR3 reads CASTGTNNQPQHF. DNA for the CDR3: TGTGCCAGCACCGGGACAAACAATCAGCCCCAGCATTTT.

V usage is TRBV28 and J usage is TRBJ2-7, with 8 bases identical to TRBD1. The germline gives CDR1 MDHEN, CDR2 SYDVKM. V was pared by 8 bases and J by 0 bases, with 12 bases of the junction left unmatched. The CDR3 extends over 16 amino acids. Here the CDR3 DNA reads TGTGCCAGCCTTGGACCTGACAGGGGCAGCTCCTACGAGCAGTACTTC. This codes for CASLGPDRGSSYEQYF.

The chain carries TRBV5-8 and TRBJ2-3; 8 bases align to TRBD1. V shed 7 bases and J 3 bases; nucleotides not matched to a gene: 7. Per germline, CDR1 SGHTS and CDR2 YDEGEE. The CDR3 extends over 14 amino acids. Here the CDR3 reads CASRPGGRTDTQYF. In DNA, the CDR3 is TGTGCCAGCCGGCCAGGGGGCAGGACAGATACGCAGTATTTT.

V gene TRBV6-5 combines with J gene TRBJ2-7; the D gene is possibly TRBD2 (5 bases). V was cut by 7 bases and J by 6 bases, with 19 bases left in between. The CDR3 sequence is 14 residues long. Germline-derived CDR1 and CDR2 are MNHEY and SVGAGI. For the CDR3, the DNA is TGTGCCAGCACCCCCCCGAGGGAGCCCGCCGAGCAGTACTTC. Translation gives CASTPPREPAEQYF.

V is TRBV5-1 and J is TRBJ2-7; 12 bases agree with TRBD2. The CDR3 is 16 amino acids. Germline loops: CDR1 SGHRS, CDR2 YFSETQ. V shed 3 bases and J 3 bases; nucleotides not matched to a gene: 7. CDR3 amino acids: CASSSGLAGGIYEQYF. For the CDR3, the DNA is TGCGCCAGCAGCTCGGGGCTAGCGGGGGGGATCTACGAGCAGTACTTC.

This rearrangement joins TRBV6-1 to TRBJ2-5; the match to TRBD1 covers 8 bases. The germline V gene has CDR1 MNHNS and CDR2 SASEGT. Trimming at V came to 5 bases and at J to 2 bases, leaving 7 bases not matched to a gene. The length of the CDR3 is 15 residues. CDR3 sequence (DNA): TGTGCCAGCAGTCCCCTCCGACAGGGGCAAGAGACCCAGTACTTC. The encoded protein is CASSPLRQGQETQYF.

The chain couples TRBV28 to TRBJ2-1; 11 bases are a match to TRBD2. Germline CDR1 is MDHEN and CDR2 is SYDVKM. V shed 3 bases, J shed 4 bases, and the junction held 5 bases outside the gene matches. The CDR3 runs 16 residues. The CDR3, as DNA: TGTGCCAGCAGTTTCGGAGCTAGCGGGGGGTACAATGAGCAGTTCTTC. Translating gives CASSFGASGGYNEQFF.

The chain is built from TRBV10-3 and TRBJ2-3; 7 positions match TRBD2. The germline V gene encodes CDR1 ENHRY and CDR2 SYGVKD. V dropped 4 bases and J dropped 3; count of bases not matched to a gene: 10. This CDR3 is 16 amino acids long. CDR3 nucleotides: TGTGCCATCAGTGCGGCCCGTGAGGGAGGGACAGATACGCAGTATTTT. Translation gives CAISAAREGGTDTQYF.

The genes are TRBV5-7 and TRBJ2-6; TRBD1 is a possible D gene (6 bases). TRBV5-7 is an open reading frame whose function is uncertain. The CDR3 runs to 18 residues. The V gene lost 4 bases and the J gene lost 4 bases, with 21 bases spanning the gap. CDR3 residues: CASSRGQGSGAGANVLTF. CDR3 bases: TGTGCCAGCAGCCGGGGACAAGGGAGTGGTGCCGGGGCCAACGTCCTGACTTTC.

The chain couples TRBV18 to TRBJ2-2; the D gene is possibly TRBD1 (5 bases). Germline lookup yields CDR1 KGHSH and CDR2 LQKENI. V lost 1 base and J 0 bases, leaving 9 bases between the germline ends. The CDR3 spans 16 residues. The CDR3 region is CASSPLRQSNTGELFF. The CDR3 nucleotides are TGTGCCAGCTCACCACTTCGACAGTCGAACACCGGGGAGCTGTTTTTT.

The rearrangement joins TRBV11-2 to TRBJ2-6; D possibly corresponds to TRBD1 (6 bases). The CDR3 has 17 residues. The germline V gene has CDR1 SGHAT and CDR2 FQNNGV. Trimming stripped 5 bases from V and 1 base from J, with 15 bases between. The CDR3 loop is CASSLHPRGSGANVLTF. CDR3 nucleotides: TGTGCCAGCAGCCTACACCCAAGGGGGTCTGGGGCCAACGTCCTGACTTTC.

The chain recombines TRBV4-1 with TRBJ2-7; 8 bases match TRBD2. The CDR3 runs 13 residues. Trimming cost V 4 bases and J 3 bases; bases outside gene matches: 2. The germline V gene has CDR1 MGHRA and CDR2 YSYEKL. The chain's CDR3 is CASSLGTSYEQYF. CDR3 in DNA: TGCGCCAGCAGCCTCGGGACTAGCTACGAGCAGTACTTC.

The V and J genes are TRBV28 and TRBJ1-5; a weak D match, TRBD1 (6 bases). Looked up from germline, CDR1 is MDHEN and CDR2 is SYDVKM. This CDR3 is built from 14 residues. The V end was cut by 3 bases, the J end by 5 bases, with 11 bases between. For the CDR3, the DNA is TGTGCCAGCAGTTTTGGGGACACCGATCAGCCCCAGCATTTT. As protein: CASSFGDTDQPQHF.

V gene TRBV6-5 combines with J gene TRBJ2-7; perhaps TRBD1 as D (5 bases). Germline V CDR1 and CDR2: MNHEY, SVGAGI. V lost 5 bases and J 0 bases, leaving 11 bases between the germline ends. This CDR3 has 14 residues. This CDR3 reads CASSDQGYSYEQYF. The CDR3 DNA reads TGTGCCAGCAGTGACCAGGGTTACTCCTACGAGCAGTACTTC.

The chain has TRBV4-1 and TRBJ1-1, with D hard to call. CDR1 is MGHRA, CDR2 YSYEKL, per germline. The CDR3 consists of 13 residues. The germline V and J ends were trimmed by 3 bases and 1 base, with 6 bases remaining between them. CDR3 protein: CASSQGPNTEAFF. In DNA form, the CDR3 reads TGCGCCAGCAGCCAGGGCCCGAACACTGAAGCTTTCTTT.

The rearrangement joins TRBV5-6 to TRBJ2-5; D might be TRBD2 (6 bases). The J call may be wrong; the DNA end is better matched by TRBJ2-7. Germline V gives CDR1 SGHDT, CDR2 YYEEEE. The CDR3 runs 16 residues. Here the CDR3 reads CASSLGGEPPLYEQYF. The CDR3 coding sequence is TGTGCCAGCAGCTTGGGGGGGGAACCCCCTCTTTACGAGCAGTACTTC.

The gene calls are TRBV9 and TRBJ2-5; a possible D gene is TRBD2 (6 bases). CDR1 is SGDLS and CDR2 is YYNGEE in the germline V gene. V was cut by 4 bases and J by 2 bases, with 15 bases left in between. CDR3 size: 15 residues. CDR3 residues: CASSTDILAQETQYF. The CDR3, as DNA: TGTGCCAGCAGCACAGACATCCTAGCGCAAGAGACCCAGTACTTC.

The rearrangement links TRBV30 to TRBJ2-3; 11 bases line up with TRBD2. Trimming cost V 3 bases and J 0 bases; bases outside gene matches: 5. CDR3 size: 16 residues. Germline V gene lookup returns CDR1 GTSNPN and CDR2 SVGIG (reference sequence). The CDR3: CAWSGASGGSTDTQYF. DNA of the CDR3: TGTGCCTGGAGCGGGGCTAGCGGGGGGAGCACAGATACGCAGTATTTT.

The chain uses TRBV19 and TRBJ2-2; D might be TRBD1 (5 bases). CDR3 length: 17 residues. V dropped 3 bases and J dropped 3 bases, with 17 bases sitting between them. The V gene's germline CDR1 is LNHDA and CDR2 SQIVND (reference sequence). CDR3 sequence: CASSIFRVGADTGELFF. CDR3 sequence (DNA): TGTGCCAGTAGTATTTTCAGGGTGGGCGCAGACACCGGGGAGCTGTTTTTT.

V and J are TRBV28 and TRBJ1-5; D ambiguous. The CDR3 runs 13 residues. The V gene lost 6 bases and the J gene lost 5 bases, with 11 bases spanning the gap. Germline loops: CDR1 MDHEN, CDR2 SYDVKM. The chain's CDR3 is CASSRVNDQPQHF. The CDR3 nucleotides read TGTGCCAGCAGCCGGGTAAACGATCAGCCCCAGCATTTT.

The rearrangement joins TRBV7-9 to TRBJ1-6; weak D call: TRBD1 (6 bases). Trimming took 4 bases from V and 5 from J, leaving 9 bases between them. The germline CDR1 and CDR2 sequences are SEHNR and FQNEAQ (reference sequence). The CDR3 length is 14 residues. CDR3 coding DNA: TGTGCCAGCAGCTCGGACAGTCATAATTCACCCCTCCACTTT. Its protein product is CASSSDSHNSPLHF.

The chain carries TRBV6-6 and TRBJ2-5, with a possible D match to TRBD2 (5 bases). This CDR3 comprises 16 residues. Trimming removed 2 bases from V and 3 bases from J, with 16 bases in between. Germline assignment: CDR1 MNHNY and CDR2 SVGAGI (reference sequence). DNA for the CDR3: TGTGCCAGCAGTTACCCGCTGACGGGGAATAAAGAGACCCAGTACTTC. This sequence encodes CASSYPLTGNKETQYF.